This paragraph reports one TCR beta chain. After removal of 2 bases from V and 0 bases from J, the junction contained 8 bases not matched to a gene. Per germline, CDR1 LNHDA and CDR2 SQIVND (reference sequence). This CDR3 contains 18 residues. These data come from a study of T cell changes during pregnancy in multiple sclerosis. Sequencing was performed with immunoSEQ multiplex PCR; in TCRdb, only in-frame clones are kept and a portion is missing. The data hold roughly 60,000 clones, with about 89% observed a single time. The TCR was taken from a female donor with multiple sclerosis, enrolled in a pregnancy study. The rearrangement uses TRBV19 and TRBJ2-5; 11 bases align to TRBD1. Sequencing used CD4+ T cells from peripheral blood mononuclear cells, obtained in the first trimester of pregnancy. The CDR3 DNA reads TGTGCCAGTAGTATACTTGGACAGGGGGCCGCAAACCAAGAGACCCAGTACTTC. Its translation: CASSILGQGAANQETQYF.